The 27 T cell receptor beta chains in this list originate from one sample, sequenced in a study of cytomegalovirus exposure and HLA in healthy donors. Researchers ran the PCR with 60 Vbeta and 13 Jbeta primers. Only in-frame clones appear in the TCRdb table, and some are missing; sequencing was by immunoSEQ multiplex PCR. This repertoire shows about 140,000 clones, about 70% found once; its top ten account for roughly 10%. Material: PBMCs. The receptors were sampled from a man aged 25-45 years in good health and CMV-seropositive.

The CDR3 nucleotides read TGCGCCAGCAGCTTGGTGGACGGGGAAAACATTCAGTACTTC. It codes for CASSLVDGENIQYF. This chain joins TRBV5-1 and TRBJ2-4, with D perhaps TRBD2 (5 bases). This CDR3 is built from 14 residues. V lost 0 bases and J 5 bases, leaving 9 bases between the germline ends. Germline V lookup: CDR1 SGHRS, CDR2 YFSETQ. The variable domain in full, with the rest retrieved from reference TRBV5-1 and TRBJ2-4, is KAGVTQTPRYLIKTRGQQVTLSCSPISGHRSVSWYQQTPGQGLQFLFEYFSETQRNKGNFPGRFSGRQFSNSRSEMNVSTLELGDSALYLCASSLVDGENIQYFGAGTRLSVL.

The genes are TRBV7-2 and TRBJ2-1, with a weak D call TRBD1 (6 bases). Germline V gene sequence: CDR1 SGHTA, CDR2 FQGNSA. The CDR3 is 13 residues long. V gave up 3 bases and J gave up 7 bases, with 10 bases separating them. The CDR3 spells CASSFYRANEQFF. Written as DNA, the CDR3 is TGTGCCAGCAGCTTCTACAGGGCTAATGAGCAGTTCTTC.

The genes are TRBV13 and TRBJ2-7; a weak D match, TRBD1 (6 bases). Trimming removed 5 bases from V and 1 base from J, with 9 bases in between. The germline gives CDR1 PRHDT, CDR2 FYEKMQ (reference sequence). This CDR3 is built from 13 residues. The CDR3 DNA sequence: TGTGCCAGCAGCCTCAGGGGATCCTACGAGCAGTACTTC. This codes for CASSLRGSYEQYF.

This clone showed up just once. In DNA form, the CDR3 reads TGTGCCAGCGGTCAGGGGGTACGGGAAAAACTGTTTTTT. It translates to CASGQGVREKLFF. The gene calls are TRBV6-5 and TRBJ1-4; TRBD1 matches 7 bases. CDR3 length: 13 residues. The ends lost 8 bases at V and 8 bases at J; junction bases unmatched: 8. Germline CDR1 MNHEY, CDR2 SVGAGI.

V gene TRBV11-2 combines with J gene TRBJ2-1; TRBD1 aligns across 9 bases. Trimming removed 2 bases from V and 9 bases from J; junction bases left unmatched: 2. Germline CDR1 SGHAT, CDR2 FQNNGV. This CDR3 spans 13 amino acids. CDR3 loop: CASSLTGGSEQFF. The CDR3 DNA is TGTGCCAGCAGCTTAACAGGGGGCAGTGAGCAGTTCTTC. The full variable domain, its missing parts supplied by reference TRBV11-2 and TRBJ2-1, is EAGVAQSPRYKIIEKRQSVAFWCNPISGHATLYWYQQILGQGPKLLIQFQNNGVVDDSQLPKDRFSAERLKGVDSTLKIQPAKLEDSAVYLCASSLTGGSEQFFGPGTRLTVL.

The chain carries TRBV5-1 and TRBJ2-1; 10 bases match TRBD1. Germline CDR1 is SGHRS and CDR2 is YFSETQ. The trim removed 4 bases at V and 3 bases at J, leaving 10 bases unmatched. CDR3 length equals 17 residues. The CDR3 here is CASSLGTGVDNYNEQFF. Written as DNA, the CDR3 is TGCGCCAGCAGCCTTGGGACAGGGGTAGACAACTACAATGAGCAGTTCTTC.

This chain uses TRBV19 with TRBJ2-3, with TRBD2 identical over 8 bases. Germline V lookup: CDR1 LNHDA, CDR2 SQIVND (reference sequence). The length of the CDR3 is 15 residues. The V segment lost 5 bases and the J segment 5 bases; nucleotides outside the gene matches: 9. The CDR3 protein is CASSPASGRLDTQYF. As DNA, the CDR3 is TGTGCCAGTAGTCCGGCTAGCGGGCGGTTAGATACGCAGTATTTT.

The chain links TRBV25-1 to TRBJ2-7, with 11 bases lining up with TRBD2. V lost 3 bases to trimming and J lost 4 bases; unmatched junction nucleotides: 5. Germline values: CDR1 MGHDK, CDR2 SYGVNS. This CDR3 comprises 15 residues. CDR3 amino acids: CASSDLASGRYEQYF. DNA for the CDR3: TGTGCCAGCAGTGATCTGGCTAGCGGGAGGTACGAGCAGTACTTC.

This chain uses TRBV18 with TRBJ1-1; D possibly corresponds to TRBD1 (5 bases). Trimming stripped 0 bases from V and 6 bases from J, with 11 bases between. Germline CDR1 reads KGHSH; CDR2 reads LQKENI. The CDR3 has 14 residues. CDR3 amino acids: CASSPPRTNSEAFF. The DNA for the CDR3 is TGTGCCAGCTCACCACCCAGGACAAACTCTGAAGCTTTCTTT.

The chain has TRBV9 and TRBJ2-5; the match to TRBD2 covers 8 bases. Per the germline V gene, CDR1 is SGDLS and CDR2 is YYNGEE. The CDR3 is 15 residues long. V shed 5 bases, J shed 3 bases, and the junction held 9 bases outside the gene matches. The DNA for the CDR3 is TGTGCCAGCAGTCGGGAGGGGGGGCTTAAAGAGACCCAGTACTTC. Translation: CASSREGGLKETQYF.

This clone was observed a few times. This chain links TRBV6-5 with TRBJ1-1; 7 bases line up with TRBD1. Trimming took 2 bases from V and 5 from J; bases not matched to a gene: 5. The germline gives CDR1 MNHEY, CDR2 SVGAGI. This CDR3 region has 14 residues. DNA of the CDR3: TGTGCCAGCAGTTACCATTACAGGGGAACTGAAGCTTTCTTT. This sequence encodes CASSYHYRGTEAFF.

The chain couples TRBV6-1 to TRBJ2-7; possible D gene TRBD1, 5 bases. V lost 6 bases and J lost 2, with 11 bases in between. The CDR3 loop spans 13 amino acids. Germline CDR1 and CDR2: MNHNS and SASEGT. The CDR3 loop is CASSRVVAYEQYF. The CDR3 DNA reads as TGTGCCAGCAGCAGGGTAGTGGCCTACGAGCAGTACTTC.

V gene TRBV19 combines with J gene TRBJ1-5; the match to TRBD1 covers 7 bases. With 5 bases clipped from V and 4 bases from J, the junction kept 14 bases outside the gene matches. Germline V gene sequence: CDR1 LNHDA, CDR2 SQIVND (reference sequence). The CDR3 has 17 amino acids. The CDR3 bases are TGTGCCAGTAGTCTCTGGACAGGAGCAGGGCCGAATCAGCCCCAGCATTTT. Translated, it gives CASSLWTGAGPNQPQHF.

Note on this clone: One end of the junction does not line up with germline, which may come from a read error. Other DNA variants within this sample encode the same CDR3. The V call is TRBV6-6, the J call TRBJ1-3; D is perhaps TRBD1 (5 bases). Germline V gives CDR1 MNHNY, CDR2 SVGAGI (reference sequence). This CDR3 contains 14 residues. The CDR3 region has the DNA TGCGCCAGCATGGGGGGGTCTGCTGGAAACACCATATATTTT. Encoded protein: CASMGGSAGNTIYF.

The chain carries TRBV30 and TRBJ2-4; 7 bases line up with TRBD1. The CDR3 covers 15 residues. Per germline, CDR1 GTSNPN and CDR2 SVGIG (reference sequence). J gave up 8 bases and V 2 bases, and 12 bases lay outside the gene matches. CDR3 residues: CAWSIIQGFGDIQYF. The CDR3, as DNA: TGTGCCTGGAGTATAATACAGGGGTTTGGCGACATTCAGTACTTC.

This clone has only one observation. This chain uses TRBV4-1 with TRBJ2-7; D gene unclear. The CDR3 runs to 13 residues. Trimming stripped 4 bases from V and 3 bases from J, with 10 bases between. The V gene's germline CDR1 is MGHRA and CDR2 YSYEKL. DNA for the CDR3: TGCGCCAGCAGCCCTCAGATCCTCTACGAGCAGTACTTC. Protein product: CASSPQILYEQYF.

The CDR3 DNA reads TGTGCCAGCAGCCTAGCGGTATACAATGAGCAGTTCTTC. It specifies CASSLAVYNEQFF. V is TRBV11-2 and J is TRBJ2-1, with 7 nucleotides matching TRBD2. This CDR3 comprises 13 residues. Germline-derived CDR1 and CDR2 are SGHAT and FQNNGV. Germline trimming cut 5 bases from V and 4 bases from J; bases unmatched to any gene: 2.

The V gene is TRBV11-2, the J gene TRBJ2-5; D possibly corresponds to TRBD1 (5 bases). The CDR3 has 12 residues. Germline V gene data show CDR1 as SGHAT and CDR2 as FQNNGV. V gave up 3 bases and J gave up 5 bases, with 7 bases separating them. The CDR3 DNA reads TGTGCCAGCAGCTTGGGGCAGGAGACCCAGTACTTC. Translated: CASSLGQETQYF.

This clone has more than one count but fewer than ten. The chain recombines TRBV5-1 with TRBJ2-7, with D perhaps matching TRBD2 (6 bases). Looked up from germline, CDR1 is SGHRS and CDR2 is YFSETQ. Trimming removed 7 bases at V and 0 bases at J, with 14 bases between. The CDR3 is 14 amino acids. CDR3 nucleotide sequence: TGCGCCAGCGGGCTCGACGGGAGCTCCTACGAGCAGTACTTC. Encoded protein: CASGLDGSSYEQYF.

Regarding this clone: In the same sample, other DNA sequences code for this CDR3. CDR3 sequence (DNA): TGTGCCAGCAGCTTGTACCGCGGAGGCACCGGGGAGCTGTTTTTT. Amino acid sequence: CASSLYRGGTGELFF. The rearrangement links TRBV5-8 to TRBJ2-2; maybe TRBD2 (5 bases). CDR3 length: 15 amino acids. Germline V gene lookup returns CDR1 SGHTS and CDR2 YDEGEE. Trimming cost V 1 base and J 4 bases, with 11 bases left between them.

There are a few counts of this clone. The chain's CDR3 is CASSLERDDYGYTF. CDR3 DNA sequence: TGTGCCAGCAGCTTGGAGCGGGACGACTATGGCTACACCTTC. The gene calls are TRBV11-1 and TRBJ1-2; D may be TRBD1 (5 bases). Germline V gene lookup returns CDR1 SGHAT and CDR2 FQDESV (reference sequence). The CDR3 runs 14 residues. V lost 3 bases, J lost 3 bases, and 11 bases lay in between.

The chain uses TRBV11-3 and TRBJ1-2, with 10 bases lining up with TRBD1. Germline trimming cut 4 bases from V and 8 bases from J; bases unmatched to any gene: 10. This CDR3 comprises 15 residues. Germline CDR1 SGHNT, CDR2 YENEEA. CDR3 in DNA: TGTGCCAGCAGCTCCCGGGACAGGGGTGAGAAAGGCTACACCTTC. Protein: CASSSRDRGEKGYTF.

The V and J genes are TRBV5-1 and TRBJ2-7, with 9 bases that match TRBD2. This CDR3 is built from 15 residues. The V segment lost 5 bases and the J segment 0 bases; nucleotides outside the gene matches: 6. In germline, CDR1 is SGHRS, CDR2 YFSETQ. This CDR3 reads CASRREGTFSYEQYF. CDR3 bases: TGCGCCAGCAGGCGGGAGGGTACTTTCTCCTACGAGCAGTACTTC.

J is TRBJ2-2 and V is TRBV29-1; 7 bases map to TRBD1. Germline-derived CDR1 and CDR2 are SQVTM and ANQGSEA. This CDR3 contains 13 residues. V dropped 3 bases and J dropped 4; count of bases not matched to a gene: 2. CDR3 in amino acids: CSVDRQGTGELFF. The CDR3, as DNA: TGCAGCGTTGATAGACAGGGCACCGGGGAGCTGTTTTTT.

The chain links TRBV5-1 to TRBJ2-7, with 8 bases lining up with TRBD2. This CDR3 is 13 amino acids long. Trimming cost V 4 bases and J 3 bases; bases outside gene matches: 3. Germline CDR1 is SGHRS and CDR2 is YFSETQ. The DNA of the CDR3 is TGCGCCAGCAGCGAACGGGGGGGCTACGAGCAGTACTTC. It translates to CASSERGGYEQYF.

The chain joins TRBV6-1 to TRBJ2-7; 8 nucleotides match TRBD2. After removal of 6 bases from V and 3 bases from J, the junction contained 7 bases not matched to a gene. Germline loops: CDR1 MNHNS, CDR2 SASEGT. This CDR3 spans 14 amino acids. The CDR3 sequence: CASRRSGSIYEQYF. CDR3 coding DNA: TGTGCCAGCAGACGAAGCGGGAGCATCTACGAGCAGTACTTC.

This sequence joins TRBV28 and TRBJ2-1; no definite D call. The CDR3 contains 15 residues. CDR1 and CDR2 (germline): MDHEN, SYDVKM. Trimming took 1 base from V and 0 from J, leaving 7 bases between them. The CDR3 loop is CASSLFSSSYNEQFF. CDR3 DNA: TGTGCCAGCAGTTTATTTTCTAGCTCCTACAATGAGCAGTTCTTC.